This record concerns one TCR beta chain sequence. The ends were cut back, 6 bases at V and 3 bases at J, with 11 bases in the middle. The CDR3 runs 13 residues. Germline-derived CDR1 and CDR2 are ENHRY and SYGVKD. The table came from immunoSEQ multiplex PCR; TCRdb's copy has only in-frame clones and leaves some out. This table has around 100,000 clones, 65% to 85% appearing once. The data derive from a study of blood T cell repertoires in COVID-19. Study-wide context: COVID-19 samples from acute and convalescent phases originated in the United States, Italy and Spain. In each case, the material was cDNA or gDNA derived from T cells, B-cell-depleted T cells, or PBMCs.

The clonotype comes from a woman aged 70-85 years with acute or convalescent COVID-19. The V gene is TRBV10-3, the J gene TRBJ1-1; weak D call: TRBD1 (6 bases). Sequenced: peripheral blood. The CDR3 protein is CAIRSGEYTEAFF. CDR3 bases: TGTGCCATCAGGTCAGGGGAGTACACTGAAGCTTTCTTT.